This passage covers 17 T cell receptor beta chains from one sample sequenced in a study of beta chain features in type 1 diabetes. Of the isolated RNA, all was reverse transcribed, and so the sequenced material was expressed TCRB transcripts. Method: immunoSEQ multiplex PCR; TCRdb's copy keeps in-frame clones and lacks some. The data hold 300,000 to 400,000 clones, with approximately 11% observed a single time. Input material: naive CD4+ T cells from blood. The origin of the receptors is a woman aged 25 to 39 in good health.

This clone has just a few counts. The chain has TRBV28 and TRBJ2-1; the match to TRBD2 covers 8 bases. CDR1 MDHEN and CDR2 SYDVKM come from the germline V gene. After removal of 10 bases from V and 5 bases from J, the junction contained 10 bases not matched to a gene. The CDR3 length is 14 residues. The CDR3: CATIGAGVNNEQFF. The CDR3, as DNA: TGTGCCACCATCGGAGCGGGAGTAAACAATGAGCAGTTCTTC.

The chain uses TRBV2 and TRBJ2-1; D perhaps matches TRBD1 (6 bases). The CDR3 sequence is 13 residues long. Trimming shortened V by 4 bases and J by 7 bases, and 11 bases separated the two germline ends. Germline V gene data show CDR1 as SNHLY and CDR2 as FYNNEI. The CDR3 here is CASSVEGENEQFF. The CDR3 nucleotides are TGTGCCAGCAGTGTTGAGGGGGAAAATGAGCAGTTCTTC.

The chain carries TRBV28 and TRBJ2-5, with 7 bases that match TRBD2. The germline V gene has CDR1 MDHEN and CDR2 SYDVKM. The CDR3 loop spans 13 amino acids. Germline trimming cut 7 bases from V and 1 base from J; bases unmatched to any gene: 3. The CDR3 spells CASNAGVQETQYF. CDR3 DNA sequence: TGTGCCAGCAACGCGGGGGTCCAAGAGACCCAGTACTTC. Complete variable domain (other parts from reference TRBV28 and TRBJ2-5): DVKVTQSSRYLVKRTGEKVFLECVQDMDHENMFWYRQDPGLGLRLIYFSYDVKMKEKGDIPEGYSVSREKKERFSLILESASTNQTSMYLCASNAGVQETQYFGPGTRLLVL.

The chain couples TRBV7-2 to TRBJ2-3; 15 nucleotides agree with TRBD2. V lost 1 base and J lost 4; bases outside the gene matches: 9. In germline, CDR1 is SGHTA, CDR2 FQGNSA. The CDR3 has 19 amino acids. In DNA form, the CDR3 reads TGTGCCAGCAGCTTAGATCGGACTAGCGGGAGGGCCGGTCCAGATACGCAGTATTTT. Its translation is CASSLDRTSGRAGPDTQYF. The complete variable domain, with remaining parts taken from reference TRBV7-2 and TRBJ2-3, reads GAGVSQSPSNKVTEKGKDVELRCDPISGHTALYWYRQSLGQGLEFLIYFQGNSAPDKSGLPSDRFSAERTGGSVSTLTIQRTQQEDSAVYLCASSLDRTSGRAGPDTQYFGPGTRLTVL.

This clone was seen a few times. V usage is TRBV4-1 and J usage is TRBJ2-2; 9 bases map to TRBD1. This CDR3 has 15 residues. Germline V CDR1 and CDR2: MGHRA, YSYEKL. The trim removed 4 bases at V and 8 bases at J, leaving 8 bases unmatched. CDR3 bases: TGCGCCAGCAGCCGCGGACAGGGGCCGGGTGGGGAGCTGTTTTTT. Translated: CASSRGQGPGGELFF.

This clone has only a few counts. The CDR3 loop is CAQGHGNEKLFF. The CDR3, as DNA: TGTGCACAGGGACATGGCAATGAAAAACTGTTTTTT. The rearrangement joins TRBV30 to TRBJ1-4; possible D gene TRBD1, 6 bases. The CDR3 runs to 12 residues. Per the germline V gene, CDR1 is GTSNPN and CDR2 is SVGIG (reference sequence). Filled out from reference TRBV30 and TRBJ1-4, the complete variable domain reads SQTIHQWPATLVQPVGSPLSLECTVEGTSNPNLYWYRQAAGRGLQLLFYSVGIGQISSEVPQNLSASRPQDRQFILSSKKLLLSDSGFYLCAQGHGNEKLFFGSGTQLSVL.

This chain uses TRBV7-2 with TRBJ2-1, with 8 nucleotides matching TRBD2. With 6 bases clipped from V and 4 bases from J, the junction kept 11 bases outside the gene matches. CDR3 length equals 16 residues. CDR1 and CDR2 from the germline V gene are SGHTA and FQGNSA. CDR3 sequence reads: CASRSHLAGLYNEQFF. The CDR3 nucleotides read TGTGCCAGCAGATCACATCTAGCGGGTTTGTACAATGAGCAGTTCTTC.

This clone has only a few counts. V is TRBV5-1 and J is TRBJ2-5, with 8 bases aligning to TRBD1. Germline V gene sequence: CDR1 SGHRS, CDR2 YFSETQ. The junction had 3 bases not matched to a gene; V was cut back by 0 bases and J by 2 bases. The CDR3 covers 15 residues. CDR3 sequence (DNA): TGCGCCAGCAGCTTGGCCAGGGGGCTGCAAGAGACCCAGTACTTC. This gives the protein CASSLARGLQETQYF.

This clone was seen a few times. CDR3 DNA sequence: TGTGCCAGCAGTCGGGACTACCAAGAGACCCAGTACTTC. Amino acid sequence: CASSRDYQETQYF. The chain couples TRBV6-5 to TRBJ2-5, with TRBD2 as a possible D gene (6 bases). V was pared by 5 bases and J by 0 bases, with 7 bases between. In germline, CDR1 is MNHEY, CDR2 SVGAGI. The CDR3 contains 13 residues.

The chain is built from TRBV7-8 and TRBJ1-1; perhaps TRBD1 as D (6 bases). Germline CDR1 SGHVS, CDR2 FQNEAQ. CDR3 length: 14 residues. Between the trimmed V and J ends, which lost 4 bases and 6 bases, there was a span of 15 bases. The CDR3, as DNA: TGTGCCAGCAGCTCAGGGGAACGGTTCGCTGAAGCTTTCTTT. Its protein product is CASSSGERFAEAFF. The whole variable domain, filled in from reference TRBV7-8 and TRBJ1-1, reads GAGVSQSPRYKVAKRGQDVALRCDPISGHVSLFWYQQALGQGPEFLTYFQNEAQLDKSGLPSDRFFAERPEGSVSTLKIQRTQQEDSAVYLCASSSGERFAEAFFGQGTRLTVV.

This clone was observed a few times. The rearrangement uses TRBV6-1 and TRBJ2-2; no clear D gene. This CDR3 is 15 amino acids long. Germline V lookup: CDR1 MNHNS, CDR2 SASEGT. V was trimmed by 4 bases and J by 5 bases, leaving 14 bases between them. The CDR3 DNA reads as TGTGCCAGCAGTGTTCCATTCCAGGTTACCGGGGAGCTGTTTTTT. Residues: CASSVPFQVTGELFF.

The CDR3: CASSEELAGGAATQYF. Written as DNA, the CDR3 is TGTGCCAGCAGTGAAGAACTAGCGGGAGGAGCGGCTACGCAGTATTTT. V gene TRBV2 combines with J gene TRBJ2-3; 12 bases line up with TRBD2. The ends lost 1 base at V and 8 bases at J; junction bases unmatched: 7. CDR1 and CDR2 from the germline V gene are SNHLY and FYNNEI. CDR3 size: 16 residues.

This clone has just a few counts. Written as DNA, the CDR3 is TGTGCCAGCAGTGGGGGGTCCCTCCCCTACAATGAGCAGTTCTTC. Its translation is CASSGGSLPYNEQFF. The chain is built from TRBV28 and TRBJ2-1; perhaps TRBD2 as D (6 bases). Deletions cut 5 bases from V and 2 bases from J, with 13 bases between. The CDR3 is 15 residues long. Germline values: CDR1 MDHEN, CDR2 SYDVKM.

This clone was observed a handful of times. The gene calls are TRBV11-2 and TRBJ2-1, with 13 bases fitting TRBD2. This CDR3 contains 16 residues. V gave up 1 base and J gave up 6 bases; unmatched junction bases: 3. Germline V gene data show CDR1 as SGHAT and CDR2 as FQNNGV. The CDR3, as DNA: TGTGCCAGCAGCTTAGTCCGACTAGCGGGGGGCAATGAGCAGTTCTTC. Protein sequence: CASSLVRLAGGNEQFF.

The chain recombines TRBV29-1 with TRBJ2-3, with 12 bases that match TRBD2. Per germline, CDR1 SQVTM and CDR2 ANQGSEA. Germline trimming cut 7 bases from V and 2 bases from J; bases unmatched to any gene: 10. CDR3 length: 16 residues. The CDR3 region has the DNA TGCAGCGCTCAAGGACTAGCGGGGACCCACACAGATACGCAGTATTTT. This gives the protein CSAQGLAGTHTDTQYF.

The chain is built from TRBV7-9 and TRBJ2-1, with D perhaps TRBD2 (6 bases). This CDR3 contains 14 residues. In germline, CDR1 is SEHNR, CDR2 FQNEAQ (reference sequence). V lost 5 bases to trimming and J lost 10 bases, with 18 bases between them. CDR3 region: CASSPRGRSWEQFF. The CDR3 DNA is TGTGCCAGCAGCCCGCGGGGACGTTCTTGGGAGCAGTTCTTC.

This clone was detected only a few times. The chain uses TRBV4-2 and TRBJ2-7, with 7 bases identical to TRBD2. The germline V gene encodes CDR1 LGHNA and CDR2 YNFKEQ. CDR3 length: 15 residues. Losses at the gene ends were 1 base for V and 3 bases for J; bases not matched to a gene: 6. CDR3 protein: CASSQGDYSNYEQYF. The CDR3 region has the DNA TGTGCCAGCAGCCAAGGGGACTACTCGAACTACGAGCAGTACTTC.